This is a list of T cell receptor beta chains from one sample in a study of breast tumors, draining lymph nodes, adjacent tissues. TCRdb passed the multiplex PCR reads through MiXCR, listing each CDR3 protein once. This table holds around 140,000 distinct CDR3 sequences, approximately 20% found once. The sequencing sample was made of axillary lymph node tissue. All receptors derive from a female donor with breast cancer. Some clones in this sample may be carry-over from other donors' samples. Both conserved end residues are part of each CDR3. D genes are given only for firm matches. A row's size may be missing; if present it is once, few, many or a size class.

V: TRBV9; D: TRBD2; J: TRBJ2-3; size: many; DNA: TGTGCCAGCAGCGTAGGCGGCGGGAGGGCAGATACGCAGTATTTT; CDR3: CASSVGGGRADTQYF
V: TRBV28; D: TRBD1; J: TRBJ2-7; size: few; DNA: TGTGCCAGCAGTTTACCGGGGACAGCCGAGCAGTACTTC; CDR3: CASSLPGTAEQYF
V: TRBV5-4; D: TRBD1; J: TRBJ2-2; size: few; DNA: TGTGCCAGCAGCCCCGAACAGGGGGCAGTCGGGGAGCTGTTTTTT; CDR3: CASSPEQGAVGELFF
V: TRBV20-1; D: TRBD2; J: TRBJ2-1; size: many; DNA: TGCAGTGCTAGTTTTAGGACTAGTCAGCCCGAGCAGTTCTTC; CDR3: CSASFRTSQPEQFF
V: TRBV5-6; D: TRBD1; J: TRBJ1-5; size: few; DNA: TGTGCCAGCAGCCAATGGGACAGGGCAGCCAATCAGCCCCAGCATTTT; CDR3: CASSQWDRAANQPQHF
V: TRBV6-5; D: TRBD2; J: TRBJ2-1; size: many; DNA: TGTGCCAGCAGTTACTCGGGGGTGTCGGGAGGGTCCTACAATGAGCAGTTCTTC; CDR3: CASSYSGVSGGSYNEQFF
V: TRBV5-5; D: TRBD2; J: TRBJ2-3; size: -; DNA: TGTGCCAGCAGCTTGGCACCGGGACTAGCGGGTGGAGATACGCAGTATTTT; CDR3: CASSLAPGLAGGDTQYF
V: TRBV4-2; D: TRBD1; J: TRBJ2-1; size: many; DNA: TGTGCCAGCAGCCAAGGGACAGGGGGAGGGTATGAGCAGTTCTTC; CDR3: CASSQGTGGGYEQFF
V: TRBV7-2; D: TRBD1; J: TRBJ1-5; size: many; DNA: TGTGCCAGCAGCTTTGCCGGGACAGGGGAGGGGCAGCCCCAGCATTTT; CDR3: CASSFAGTGEGQPQHF
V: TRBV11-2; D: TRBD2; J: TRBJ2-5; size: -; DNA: TGTGCCAGCAGCTTTCTAGCGGGGGACCTTCGGGAGACCCAGTACTTC; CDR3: CASSFLAGDLRETQYF